This entry concerns a single T cell receptor (beta chain). Antigen: not known. The assay was immunoSEQ multiplex PCR, and TCRdb's table has in-frame clones only and misses some. The sample carries under 75,000 clones, around nine tenths recorded once. These data are taken from a study of OX40 agonist ivuxolimab in advanced cancers. Study-level information: The group had a mean age of 60 years, ranged from about 20 to 85, and was 80% to 90% male. People who had prior anti-PD-1, anti-PD-L1 or anti-CTLA-4 therapy could take part, and about 37% had some. Whole-study findings and limits: Certain nonresponders likewise exhibited a low normalized T-cell clonal expansion.

Germline values: CDR1 LNHDA, CDR2 SQIVND (reference sequence). The CDR3 spans 12 residues. Trimming shortened V by 4 bases and J by 8 bases, and 9 bases separated the two germline ends. The chain employs TRBV19 and TRBJ2-1; D gene unclear. The TCR was taken from an adult with an advanced solid tumor such as melanoma, head and neck, liver or kidney cancer. The sequences come from CD4+ or CD8+ T cells sorted from blood, collected in a trial of the OX40 agonist ivuxolimab. In nucleotides, the CDR3 is TGTGCCAGTAGTACTTTCATCGATGAGCAGTTCTTC. Protein: CASSTFIDEQFF.